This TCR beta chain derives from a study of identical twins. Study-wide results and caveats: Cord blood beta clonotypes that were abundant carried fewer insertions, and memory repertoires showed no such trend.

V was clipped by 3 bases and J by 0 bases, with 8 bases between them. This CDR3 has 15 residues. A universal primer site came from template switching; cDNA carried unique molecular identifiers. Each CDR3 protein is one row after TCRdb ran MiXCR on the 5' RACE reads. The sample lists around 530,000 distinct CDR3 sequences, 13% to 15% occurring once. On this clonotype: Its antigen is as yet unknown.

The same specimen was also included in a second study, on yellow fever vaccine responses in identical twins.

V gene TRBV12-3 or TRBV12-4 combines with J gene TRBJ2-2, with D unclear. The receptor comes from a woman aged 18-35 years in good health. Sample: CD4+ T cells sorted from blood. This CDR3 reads CASSFGLANTGELFF. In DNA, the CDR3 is TGTGCCAGCAGTTTTGGGCTTGCGAACACCGGGGAGCTGTTTTTT.